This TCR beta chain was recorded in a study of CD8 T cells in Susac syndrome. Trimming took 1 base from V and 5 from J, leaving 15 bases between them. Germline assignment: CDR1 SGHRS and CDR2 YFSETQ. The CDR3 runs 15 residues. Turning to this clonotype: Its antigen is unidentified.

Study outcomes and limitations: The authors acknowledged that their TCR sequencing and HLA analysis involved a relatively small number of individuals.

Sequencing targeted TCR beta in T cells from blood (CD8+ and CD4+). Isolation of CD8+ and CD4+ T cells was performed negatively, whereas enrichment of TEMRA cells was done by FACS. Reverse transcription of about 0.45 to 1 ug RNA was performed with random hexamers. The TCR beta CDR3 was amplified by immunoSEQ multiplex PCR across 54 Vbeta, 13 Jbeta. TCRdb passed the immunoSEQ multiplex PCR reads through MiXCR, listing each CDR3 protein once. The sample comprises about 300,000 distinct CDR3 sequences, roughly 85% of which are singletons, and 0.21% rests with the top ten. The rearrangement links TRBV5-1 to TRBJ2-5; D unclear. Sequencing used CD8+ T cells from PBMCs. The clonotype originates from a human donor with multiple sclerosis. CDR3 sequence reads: CASSLTVSTRETQYF. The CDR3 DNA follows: TGCGCCAGCAGCTTGACAGTTTCAACTCGGGAGACCCAGTACTTC.